This T cell receptor beta chain was documented in a study of blood T cell repertoires in COVID-19. Original processing notes: From reference gene primer amplification, estimates of nucleated cell counts were derived. The assay was immunoSEQ multiplex PCR, and TCRdb's table has in-frame clones only and misses some. The DNA was the basis for D and trimming; V, J and clone size are from that table. The sample yields around 250,000 clones, 85% to 95% seen once. Recruitment covered about 25 US areas and drew participants whose ages spanned roughly 18 to 100 years. Which cohort a participant joined came from the clinical history participants gave. Each exposed participant met a COVID-19 case in the 2 weeks preceding study entry. Trimming took 0 bases from V and 2 from J, leaving 15 bases between them. The CDR3 spans 16 residues. Looked up from germline, CDR1 is GTSNPN and CDR2 is SVGIG (reference sequence).

The source of this sequence is a man aged 35-49 years who had been exposed to COVID-19. Specimen: PBMCs or T cells enriched from blood (not recorded which). The chain employs TRBV30 and TRBJ2-3, with D possibly matching TRBD1 (5 bases). CDR3 in amino acids: CAWSVPRAGYTDTQYF. In DNA form, the CDR3 reads TGTGCCTGGAGTGTACCCAGGGCAGGATACACAGATACGCAGTATTTT. Based on the CDR3 plus reference TRBV30 and TRBJ2-3, the full variable domain is SQTIHQWPATLVQPVGSPLSLECTVEGTSNPNLYWYRQAAGRGLQLLFYSVGIGQISSEVPQNLSASRPQDRQFILSSKKLLLSDSGFYLCAWSVPRAGYTDTQYFGPGTRLTVL.